This T cell receptor beta chain was found in a study of T cells in localized non-small cell lung cancer. Regarding the study as a whole: A raised T cell density in blood coincided with lengthier overall survival. Researchers found a median around 50 of the top 100 tumor clones in adjacent lung. It was uninvolved adjacent lung that showed the highest T cell clonality, exceeding tumor.

Sequencing was performed with immunoSEQ multiplex PCR; in TCRdb, only in-frame clones are kept and a portion is missing. The repertoire holds more than 100,000 clones, with 89% as singletons. The CDR3 consists of 14 residues. In germline, CDR1 is MNHEY, CDR2 SMNVEV (reference sequence). V lost 4 bases and J lost 5; bases outside the gene matches: 3. This clone was recorded a few times. The antigen is undetermined. This receptor was taken from a female donor older than 55 with stage I lung adenocarcinoma. This specimen consisted of peripheral blood, obtained before any cancer treatment. The genes are TRBV27 and TRBJ1-2; 11 bases line up with TRBD1. CDR3: CASSWGQGEYGYTF. Here the CDR3 DNA reads TGTGCCAGCAGTTGGGGACAGGGGGAGTATGGCTACACCTTC.